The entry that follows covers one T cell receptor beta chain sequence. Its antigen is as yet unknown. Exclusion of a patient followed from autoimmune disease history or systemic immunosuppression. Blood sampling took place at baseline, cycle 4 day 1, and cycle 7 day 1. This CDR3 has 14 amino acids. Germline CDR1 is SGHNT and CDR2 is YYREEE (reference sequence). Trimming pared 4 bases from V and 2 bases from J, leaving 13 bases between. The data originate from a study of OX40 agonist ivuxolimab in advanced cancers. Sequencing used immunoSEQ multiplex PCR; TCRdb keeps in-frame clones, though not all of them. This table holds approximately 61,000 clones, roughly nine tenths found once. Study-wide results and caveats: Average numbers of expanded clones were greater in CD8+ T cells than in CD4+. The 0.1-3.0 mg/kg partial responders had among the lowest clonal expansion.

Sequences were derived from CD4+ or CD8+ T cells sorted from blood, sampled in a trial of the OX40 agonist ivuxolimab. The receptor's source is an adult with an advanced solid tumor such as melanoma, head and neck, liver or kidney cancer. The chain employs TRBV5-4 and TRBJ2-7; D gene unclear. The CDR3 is CASSVDGTPYEQYF. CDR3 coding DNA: TGTGCCAGCAGCGTTGACGGTACACCCTACGAGCAGTACTTC.